This TCR beta chain is from a study of T cell repertoires in cytomegalovirus infection. Study-level background: In public TCR beta signatures, there were indications of both CMV infection and matching HLA type.

Each CDR3 protein is one row after TCRdb ran MiXCR on the reads. The data contain some 700,000 distinct CDR3 sequences, 35% to 45% of them singletons. V lost 0 bases to trimming and J lost 4 bases, with 15 bases between them. Germline values: CDR1 LGHNA, CDR2 YNFKEQ. The CDR3 contains 16 residues. As to this clonotype: The antigen is unknown.

Findings of the study overall: CMV-specific TCR beta clonotypes restricted by HLA-C were the ones dominating the ex vivo response. Cumulated frequencies of public TCR beta families served to identify carriers of CMV plus the relevant HLA.

This rearrangement joins TRBV4-2 to TRBJ1-2; D unresolved. Source material: PBMCs. This receptor was taken from a human donor in good health (CMV status not recorded). Some clones in this sample may be carry-over from other donors' samples. This CDR3 is CASSQDPRTGLYGYTF. CDR3 nucleotide sequence: TGTGCCAGCAGCCAAGATCCCAGGACGGGCCTCTATGGCTACACCTTC.